These 5 T cell receptor beta chains were sequenced from one sample in a study of OX40 agonist ivuxolimab in advanced cancers. Clones were read by immunoSEQ multiplex PCR, and TCRdb kept only the in-frame ones, dropping some. The table lists tens of thousands of clones, around 88% of them singletons. The specimen was CD4+ or CD8+ T cells sorted from blood, collected in a trial of the OX40 agonist ivuxolimab. Source of these receptors: an adult with an advanced solid tumor such as melanoma, head and neck, liver or kidney cancer.

V is TRBV21-1 and J is TRBJ1-1; TRBD1, the D gene given by the table, was not confirmed from the DNA. TRBV21-1 is noted as a pseudogene. This CDR3 has 16 residues. The CDR3: CASSKPGRGRTTEAFF. CDR3 bases: TGTGCCAGCAGCAAACCAGGCAGGGGGCGGACCACTGAAGCTTTCTTT.

The chain joins TRBV7-2 to TRBJ2-2; D unresolved. Trimming left V 0 bases short and J 6 bases short, with 11 bases between. Germline lookup yields CDR1 SGHTA and CDR2 FQGNSA. This CDR3 region has 15 residues. CDR3 amino acids: CASSLARRAAGELFF. The CDR3 region has the DNA TGTGCCAGCAGCTTAGCGCGTAGGGCGGCCGGGGAGCTGTTTTTT.

This chain joins TRBV11-2 and TRBJ1-5; 7 positions agree with TRBD1. This CDR3 has 13 amino acids. The germline gives CDR1 SGHAT, CDR2 FQNNGV. The junction had 3 bases not matched to a gene; V was cut back by 3 bases and J by 7 bases. The CDR3 region is CASSFGTDQPQHF. As DNA, the CDR3 is TGTGCCAGCAGCTTCGGGACAGACCAGCCCCAGCATTTT.

The gene calls are TRBV7-3 and TRBJ2-7; 7 bases fit TRBD2. The ends lost 3 bases at V and 5 bases at J; junction bases unmatched: 4. Germline assignment: CDR1 SGHTA and CDR2 FQGTGA. This CDR3 is 13 amino acids long. This CDR3 is CASSFASGNEQYF. The DNA of the CDR3 is TGTGCCAGCAGCTTTGCTAGCGGCAACGAGCAGTACTTC.

The rearrangement joins TRBV7-3 to TRBJ2-7, with 8 bases matching TRBD1. J gave up 2 bases and V 5 bases, and 11 bases lay outside the gene matches. The CDR3 is made up of 16 amino acids. CDR1 and CDR2 (germline): SGHTA, FQGTGA. The CDR3 protein is CASSPTGGTGTYEQYF. As DNA, the CDR3 is TGTGCCAGCAGCCCAACCGGCGGGACAGGTACCTACGAGCAGTACTTC. Supplemented by reference TRBV7-3 and TRBJ2-7, the full variable domain reads GAGVSQTPSNKVTEKGKYVELRCDPISGHTALYWYRQSLGQGPEFLIYFQGTGAADDSGLPNDRFFAVRPEGSVSTLKIQRTERGDSAVYLCASSPTGGTGTYEQYFGPGTRLTVT.